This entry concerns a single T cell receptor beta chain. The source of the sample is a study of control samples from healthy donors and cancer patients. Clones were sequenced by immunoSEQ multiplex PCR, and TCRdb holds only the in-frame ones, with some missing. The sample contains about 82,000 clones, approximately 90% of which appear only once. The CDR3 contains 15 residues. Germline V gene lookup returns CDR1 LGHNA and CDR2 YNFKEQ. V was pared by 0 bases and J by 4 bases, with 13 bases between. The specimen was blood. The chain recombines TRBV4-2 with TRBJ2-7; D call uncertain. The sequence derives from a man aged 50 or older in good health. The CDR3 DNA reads TGTGCCAGCAGCCAAGATATAGGCCCAACGTACGAGCAGTACTTC. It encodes CASSQDIGPTYEQYF.